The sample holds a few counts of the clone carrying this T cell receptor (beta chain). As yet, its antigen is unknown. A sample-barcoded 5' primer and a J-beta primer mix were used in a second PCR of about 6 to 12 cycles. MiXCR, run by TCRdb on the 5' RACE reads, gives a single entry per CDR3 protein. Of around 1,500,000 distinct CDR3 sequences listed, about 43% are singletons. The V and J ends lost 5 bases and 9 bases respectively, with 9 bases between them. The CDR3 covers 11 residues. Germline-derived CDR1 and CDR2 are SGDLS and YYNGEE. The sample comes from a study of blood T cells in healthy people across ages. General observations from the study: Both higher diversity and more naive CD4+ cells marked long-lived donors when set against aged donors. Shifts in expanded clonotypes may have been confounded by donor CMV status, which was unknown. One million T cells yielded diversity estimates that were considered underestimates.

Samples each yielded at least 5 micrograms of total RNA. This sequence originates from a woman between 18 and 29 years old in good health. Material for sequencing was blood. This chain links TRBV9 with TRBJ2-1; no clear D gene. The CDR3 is CASSNQREQFF. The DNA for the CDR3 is TGTGCCAGCAGTAACCAACGTGAGCAGTTCTTC.